The entry that follows covers one TCR beta chain sequence. Its antigen remains unknown. TCR beta libraries used 1.5 to 2.5 micrograms of genomic DNA from cryopreserved PBMCs. TCRdb's copy holds only in-frame clones and misses some; the assay was immunoSEQ multiplex PCR. The sample yields more than 200,000 clones, under 80% seen once. This entry belongs to a study of cytotoxic CD8 clonotypes in ibrutinib-treated CLL. For the study at large: Response samples were obtained once patients had received a median about 12 months of treatment, range 6 to 36. General observations from the study: Baseline levels of clonality went above those of age-matched healthy donors and moved with circulating CD8+ T-cell counts. Sustained-remission and progressing patients diverged in sampling times.

The CDR3 sequence is 14 residues long. Germline V gene lookup returns CDR1 SGHDN and CDR2 FVKESK. V was pared by 0 bases and J by 9 bases, with 14 bases between. The sequence was obtained from a human donor with chronic lymphocytic leukemia. The chain has TRBV14 and TRBJ1-1; tentative D call: TRBD1 (6 bases). This material consisted of PBMCs, taken after 24 months of ibrutinib treatment. The CDR3 region is CASSQDRGQLKAFF. The CDR3 DNA reads as TGTGCCAGCAGCCAAGACAGGGGTCAACTAAAAGCTTTCTTT.